The clone carrying this TCR beta chain has just a few counts. Its antigen is unidentified. Sorting gave populations that all exceeded 95% purity. Trimming removed 3 bases at V and 6 bases at J, with 17 bases between. The CDR3 loop spans 15 amino acids. Per the germline V gene, CDR1 is KGHSH and CDR2 is LQKENI. This sample was taken from a study of beta chain features in type 1 diabetes. What was sequenced were expressed TCRB transcripts, since all of the isolated RNA had been reverse transcribed. The assay was immunoSEQ multiplex PCR, and TCRdb's table has in-frame clones only and misses some. The data hold about 400,000 clones, with roughly 12% observed a single time. Findings and caveats of the study: Type 1 diabetes patients had moderately but significantly shorter TCRB CDR3s in all four CD4+ subsets.

The source material was naive CD4+ T cells from blood. V usage is TRBV18 and J usage is TRBJ1-2; unclear D gene. The clonotype originates from a woman under 30 with type 1 diabetes. Here the CDR3 reads CASSPLDGLGDGYTF. Written as DNA, the CDR3 is TGTGCCAGCTCACCCCTTGACGGGCTGGGAGATGGCTACACCTTC.